These T cell receptor beta chains were read from a single sample in a study of T cells after yellow fever vaccination. Each CDR3 protein gets one entry after TCRdb re-called the 5' RACE reads with MiXCR. The data hold approximately 510,000 distinct CDR3 sequences, with 21% observed a single time. The sample in question was PBMCs, obtained more than 20 days after the first yellow fever vaccination. These receptors originate from a man younger than 35 who received the YFV17D yellow fever vaccine. Both conserved end residues are part of each CDR3. Each record gives: J gene, V gene, D gene, CDR3 length, clone size, CDR3 DNA, CDR3 protein. The D gene is left open where the match is weak. Not all rows give a size; the values are once, few, many and, for expanded clones, a class.

>TRBJ2-1|TRBV5-4|TRBD2|14|.
TGTGCCAGCAGCTTGAAGCGGGGAAACAATGAGCAGTTCTTC
CASSLKRGNNEQFF
>TRBJ1-2|TRBV4-1|TRBD1|15|few
TGCGCCAGCAGCCAAGCACGACAGGGGGCAGATGGCTACACCTTC
CASSQARQGADGYTF
>TRBJ2-7|TRBV6-1|TRBD1|14|few
TGTGCCAGCAGGCGGACAGGGGCCACCTACGAGCAGTACTTC
CASRRTGATYEQYF
>TRBJ2-7|TRBV4-1|.|15|few
TGCGCCAGCAGCCGACTCAAGGGCAGTTCCTACGAGCAGTACTTC
CASSRLKGSSYEQYF
>TRBJ2-1|TRBV24-1|TRBD1|15|many
TGTGCCACCAGTGACCCGGGACAGGGAAACAATGAGCAGTTCTTC
CATSDPGQGNNEQFF
>TRBJ1-2|TRBV24-1|.|14|.
TGTGCCACCAGTGGCCAAATGGGAGGGAATGGCTACACCTTC
CATSGQMGGNGYTF
>TRBJ1-1|TRBV4-1|.|13|few
TGCGCCAGCAGCCAAGAAGAGGGAGATGAAGCTTTCTTT
CASSQEEGDEAFF
>TRBJ1-2|TRBV6-2/TRBV6-3|.|13|.
TGTGCCAGCAGTTACTCGTTTGGGGGGGGCTACACCTTC
CASSYSFGGGYTF
>TRBJ2-7|TRBV7-9|.|12|.
TGTGCCAGCAGCCCTTCTACCTACGAGCAGTACTTC
CASSPSTYEQYF
>TRBJ1-1|TRBV4-1|.|12|.
TGCGCCAGCAGCCAAGGGGGCGGCGAGGCTTTCTTT
CASSQGGGEAFF
>TRBJ2-3|TRBV20-1|TRBD2|16|.
TGCAGTGCCTGGACTAGCGGGGGGAATTACACAGATACGCAGTATTTT
CSAWTSGGNYTDTQYF
>TRBJ2-7|TRBV11-2|TRBD2|18|few
TGTGCCAGCAGCGCCCAGCGGTTTGAGCGGGGGGCCCCCTACGAGCAGTACTTC
CASSAQRFERGAPYEQYF
>TRBJ2-2|TRBV12-3/TRBV12-4|.|14|.
TGTGCCAGCAGACCCGGGGAAAACACCGGGGAGCTGTTTTTT
CASRPGENTGELFF
>TRBJ2-7|TRBV5-1|TRBD1|14|few
TGCGCCAGCAGCCTCGGGACACAGGGGAACGAGCAGTACTTC
CASSLGTQGNEQYF
>TRBJ2-5|TRBV20-1|TRBD2|14|.
TGCAGTGCTGCGCGACTAGCGGGGACAGAGACCCAGTACTTC
CSAARLAGTETQYF
>TRBJ1-1|TRBV4-3|.|15|few
TGCGCCAGCAGCCAAGATACGAGGAGGAACACTGAAGCTTTCTTT
CASSQDTRRNTEAFF
>TRBJ1-2|TRBV18|.|13|.
TGTGCCAGCTCACCGCGGCGAGGGGATGGCTACACCTTC
CASSPRRGDGYTF
>TRBJ1-3|TRBV7-8|.|15|.
TGTGCCAGCACCCGTGGGGACGCCTCTGGAAACACCATATATTTT
CASTRGDASGNTIYF
>TRBJ2-1|TRBV18|TRBD1|16|.
TGTGCCAGCTCCCCACCGGGACAGGGGGTCTACAATGAGCAGTTCTTC
CASSPPGQGVYNEQFF
>TRBJ1-4|TRBV30|TRBD1|12|few
TGTGCCTGGACAGGGGGTGATGAAAAACTGTTTTTT
CAWTGGDEKLFF
>TRBJ1-1|TRBV6-4|.|13|few
TGTGCCAGCAAGGAGACAGGGAACACTGAAGCTTTCTTT
CASKETGNTEAFF
>TRBJ1-6|TRBV4-3|.|13|few
TGCGCCAGCAGCCCTGACGGAGATTCACCCCTCCACTTT
CASSPDGDSPLHF
>TRBJ2-1|TRBV5-1|.|14|.
TGCGCCAGCAGCTTGGAAAGGGTCGTCAATGAGCAGTTCTTC
CASSLERVVNEQFF
>TRBJ1-1|TRBV2|TRBD1|15|few
TGTGCCAGCAGCCGGACAGGGGGCTGGTACACTGAAGCTTTCTTT
CASSRTGGWYTEAFF
>TRBJ1-1|TRBV2|.|11|few
TGTGCCAGCACAGGGAACACTGAAGCTTTCTTT
CASTGNTEAFF
>TRBJ1-1|TRBV3-1|.|12|.
TGTGCCAGCAGCCAGGGTAGGCAGTTGGCTTTCTTT
CASSQGRQLAFF
>TRBJ2-2|TRBV15|TRBD1|17|.
TGTGCCACCAGCAGCCTCGACAGGGGGCAGTACACCGGGGAGCTGTTTTTT
CATSSLDRGQYTGELFF
>TRBJ2-3|TRBV9|.|14|.
TGTGCCAGCAGCGTAGTTTCCAGCACAGATACGCAGTATTTT
CASSVVSSTDTQYF
>TRBJ1-4|TRBV5-1|.|14|.
TGCGCCAGCAGCTTGGACAGTTCAAATGAAAAACTGTTTTTT
CASSLDSSNEKLFF
>TRBJ1-4|TRBV7-6|.|14|.
TGTGCCAGCAGCTTAGAAGGGACGGTGGAAAAACTGTTTTTT
CASSLEGTVEKLFF
>TRBJ2-1|TRBV5-4|.|13|.
TGTGCCGTAGCGGAAGGGGATGGCAATGAGCAGTTCTTC
CAVAEGDGNEQFF
>TRBJ1-6|TRBV20-1|.|12|.
TGCAGTGCTGCGGAGGCTAATTCACCCCTCCACTTT
CSAAEANSPLHF
>TRBJ2-7|TRBV7-2|.|14|few
TGTGCCAGCAGCACCGGGGGTGTTGCCTACGAGCAGTACTTC
CASSTGGVAYEQYF
>TRBJ1-2|TRBV4-3|.|16|once
TGCGCCAGCAGCCAAGCCGGTGGAGGGGCGAAGTATGGCTACACCTTC
CASSQAGGGAKYGYTF
>TRBJ2-1|TRBV5-6|TRBD1|15|few
TGTGCCAGCAGCTTGGGGACAGGGGTCCACAATGAGCAGTTCTTC
CASSLGTGVHNEQFF
>TRBJ2-7|TRBV7-9|.|15|few
TGTGCCAGCAGCGCGGGGGACGGGGGCCGCTACGAGCAGTACTTC
CASSAGDGGRYEQYF
>TRBJ2-3|TRBV12-3/TRBV12-4|TRBD2|17|many
TGTGCCAGCAGCTTTGGCAGGCTAGCGGGGGTCACAGATACGCAGTATTTT
CASSFGRLAGVTDTQYF
>TRBJ2-2|TRBV27|.|13|many
TGTGCCAGCAGTTCGGTGAACACCGGGGAGCTGTTTTTT
CASSSVNTGELFF
>TRBJ2-1|TRBV24-1|TRBD1|14|many
TGTGCCACCAGTGATTTTGGGCAGGGGGATGAGCAGTTCTTC
CATSDFGQGDEQFF
>TRBJ1-4|TRBV5-1|.|15|.
TGCGCCAGCAGCACCGGACAGCGCGGTAATGAAAAACTGTTTTTT
CASSTGQRGNEKLFF
>TRBJ2-3|TRBV7-9|.|16|few
TGTGCCAGCAGCTTTACCGGACTCAAACACACAGATACGCAGTATTTT
CASSFTGLKHTDTQYF